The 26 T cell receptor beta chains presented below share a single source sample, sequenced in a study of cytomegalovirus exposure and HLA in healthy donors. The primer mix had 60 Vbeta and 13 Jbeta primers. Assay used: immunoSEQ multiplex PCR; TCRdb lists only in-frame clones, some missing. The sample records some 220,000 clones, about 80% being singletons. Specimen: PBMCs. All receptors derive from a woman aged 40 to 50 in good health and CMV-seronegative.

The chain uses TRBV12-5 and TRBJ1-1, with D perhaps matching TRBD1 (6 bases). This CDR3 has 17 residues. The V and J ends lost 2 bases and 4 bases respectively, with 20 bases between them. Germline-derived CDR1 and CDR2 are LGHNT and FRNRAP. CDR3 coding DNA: TGTGCTAGTGGTTTGCCCCCTCTAGGCGTAGGGGGCACTGAAGCTTTCTTT. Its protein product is CASGLPPLGVGGTEAFF.

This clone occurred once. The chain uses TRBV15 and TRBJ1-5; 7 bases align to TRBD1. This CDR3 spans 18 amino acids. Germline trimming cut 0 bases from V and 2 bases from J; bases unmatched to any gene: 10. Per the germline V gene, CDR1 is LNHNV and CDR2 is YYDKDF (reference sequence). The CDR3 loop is CATSRDLPQGNRNQPQHF. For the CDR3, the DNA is TGTGCCACCAGCAGAGATCTCCCACAGGGGAATCGCAATCAGCCCCAGCATTTT.

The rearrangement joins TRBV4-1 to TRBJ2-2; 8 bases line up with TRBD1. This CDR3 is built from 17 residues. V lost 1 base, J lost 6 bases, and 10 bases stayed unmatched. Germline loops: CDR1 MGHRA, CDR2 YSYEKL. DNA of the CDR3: TGCGCCAGCAGCCAAGGGGGCTACAGGGGGTCGGCCGGGGAGCTGTTTTTT. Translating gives CASSQGGYRGSAGELFF.

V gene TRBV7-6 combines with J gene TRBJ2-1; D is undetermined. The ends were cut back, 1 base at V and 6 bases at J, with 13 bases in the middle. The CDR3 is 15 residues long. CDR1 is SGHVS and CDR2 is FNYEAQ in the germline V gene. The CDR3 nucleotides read TGTGCCAGCAGCTTAGTTCCGGGTGTGGGCAATGAGCAGTTCTTC. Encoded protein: CASSLVPGVGNEQFF.

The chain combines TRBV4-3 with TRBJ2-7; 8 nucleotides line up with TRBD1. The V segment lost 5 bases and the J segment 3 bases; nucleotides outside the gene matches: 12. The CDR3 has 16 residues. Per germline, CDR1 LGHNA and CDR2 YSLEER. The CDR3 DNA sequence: TGCGCCAGCAGCTTCCAGGCGGGACAGGCCGTCTACGAGCAGTACTTC. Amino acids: CASSFQAGQAVYEQYF.

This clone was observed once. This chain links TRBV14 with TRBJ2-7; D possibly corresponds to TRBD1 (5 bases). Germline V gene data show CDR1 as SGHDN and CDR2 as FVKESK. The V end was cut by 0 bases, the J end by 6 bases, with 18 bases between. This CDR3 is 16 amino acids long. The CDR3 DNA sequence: TGTGCCAGCAGCCAAGATCAGGGCAGGACGCGGCGCGAGCAGTACTTC. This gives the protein CASSQDQGRTRREQYF.

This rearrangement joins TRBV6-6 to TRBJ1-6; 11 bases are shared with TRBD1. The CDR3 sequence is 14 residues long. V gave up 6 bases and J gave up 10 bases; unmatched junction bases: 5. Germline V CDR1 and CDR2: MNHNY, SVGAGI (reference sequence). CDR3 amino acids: CASRLGQGGSPLHF. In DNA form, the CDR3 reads TGTGCCAGCAGACTGGGACAGGGGGGCTCACCCCTCCACTTT.

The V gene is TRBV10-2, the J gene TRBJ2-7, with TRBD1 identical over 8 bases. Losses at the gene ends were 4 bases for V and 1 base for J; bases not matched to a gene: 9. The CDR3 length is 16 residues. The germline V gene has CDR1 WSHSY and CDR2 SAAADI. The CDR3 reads CASSGELGQGSYEQYF. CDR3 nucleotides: TGCGCCAGCAGTGGGGAGCTCGGACAGGGTTCCTACGAGCAGTACTTC.

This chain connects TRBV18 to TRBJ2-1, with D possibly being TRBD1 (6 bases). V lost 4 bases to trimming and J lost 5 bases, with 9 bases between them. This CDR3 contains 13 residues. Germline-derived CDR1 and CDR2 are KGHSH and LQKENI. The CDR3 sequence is CASSLGQNNEQFF. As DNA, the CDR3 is TGTGCCAGCTCACTCGGACAGAACAATGAGCAGTTCTTC.

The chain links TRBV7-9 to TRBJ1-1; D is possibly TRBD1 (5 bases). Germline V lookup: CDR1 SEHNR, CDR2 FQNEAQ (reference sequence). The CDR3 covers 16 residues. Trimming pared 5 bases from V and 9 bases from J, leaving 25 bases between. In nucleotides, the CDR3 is TGTGCCAGCAGCCCCCACGCGGGGGGATCCTCTCTTAAAGCTTTCTTT. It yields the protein CASSPHAGGSSLKAFF.

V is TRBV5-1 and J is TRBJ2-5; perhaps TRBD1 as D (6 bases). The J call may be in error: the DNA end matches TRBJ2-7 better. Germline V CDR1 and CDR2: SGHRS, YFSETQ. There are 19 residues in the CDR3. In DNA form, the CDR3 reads TGCGCCAGCTTCGAGGGGGATGGTTCTTGGGGCAGGGGTGAATACGAGCAGTACTTC. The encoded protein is CASFEGDGSWGRGEYEQYF.

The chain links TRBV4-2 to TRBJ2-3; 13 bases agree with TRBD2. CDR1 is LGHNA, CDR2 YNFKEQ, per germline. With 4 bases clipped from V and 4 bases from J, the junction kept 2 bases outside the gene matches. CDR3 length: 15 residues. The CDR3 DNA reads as TGTGCCAGCAGCCTACTAGCGGGGGGGGCAGATACGCAGTATTTT. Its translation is CASSLLAGGADTQYF.

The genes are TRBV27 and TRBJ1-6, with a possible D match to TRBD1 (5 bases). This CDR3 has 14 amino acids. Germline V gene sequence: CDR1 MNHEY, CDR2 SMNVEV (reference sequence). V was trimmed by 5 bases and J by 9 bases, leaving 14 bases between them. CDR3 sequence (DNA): TGTGCCAGCAGTATCACAGCGGGGGGTTCACCCCTCCACTTT. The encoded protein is CASSITAGGSPLHF.

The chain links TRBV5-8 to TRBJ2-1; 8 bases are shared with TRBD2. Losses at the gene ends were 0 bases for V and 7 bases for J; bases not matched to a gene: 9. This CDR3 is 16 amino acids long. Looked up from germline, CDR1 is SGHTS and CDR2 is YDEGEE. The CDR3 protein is CASSLGLAGGWNEQFF. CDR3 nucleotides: TGTGCCAGCAGCTTGGGGCTAGCGGGTGGTTGGAATGAGCAGTTCTTC.

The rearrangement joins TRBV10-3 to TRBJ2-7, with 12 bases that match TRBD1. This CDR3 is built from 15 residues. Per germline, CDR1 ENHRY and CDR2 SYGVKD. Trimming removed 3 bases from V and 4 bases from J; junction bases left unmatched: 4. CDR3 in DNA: TGTGCCATCAGTGAAACGGGACAGGGGGCTTACGAGCAGTACTTC. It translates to CAISETGQGAYEQYF.

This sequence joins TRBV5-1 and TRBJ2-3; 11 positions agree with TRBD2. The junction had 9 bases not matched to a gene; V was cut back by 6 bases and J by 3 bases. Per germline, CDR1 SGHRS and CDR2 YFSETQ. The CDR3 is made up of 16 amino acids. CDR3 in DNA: TGCGCCAGCACCCCGACCGGGACTAGCGGAACAGATACGCAGTATTTT. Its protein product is CASTPTGTSGTDTQYF.

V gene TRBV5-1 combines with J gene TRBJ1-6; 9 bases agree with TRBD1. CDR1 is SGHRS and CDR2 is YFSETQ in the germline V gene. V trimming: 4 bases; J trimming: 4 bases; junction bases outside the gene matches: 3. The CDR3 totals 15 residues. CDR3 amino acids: CASSDRGGYNSPLHF. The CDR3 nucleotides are TGCGCCAGCAGCGACAGGGGGGGGTATAATTCACCCCTCCACTTT.

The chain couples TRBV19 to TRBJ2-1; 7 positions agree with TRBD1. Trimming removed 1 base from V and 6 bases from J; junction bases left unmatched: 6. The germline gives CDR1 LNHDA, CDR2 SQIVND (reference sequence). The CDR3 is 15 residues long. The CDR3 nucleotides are TGTGCCAGTAGTATAGGAGGGGGCCTAGGCAATGAGCAGTTCTTC. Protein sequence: CASSIGGGLGNEQFF.

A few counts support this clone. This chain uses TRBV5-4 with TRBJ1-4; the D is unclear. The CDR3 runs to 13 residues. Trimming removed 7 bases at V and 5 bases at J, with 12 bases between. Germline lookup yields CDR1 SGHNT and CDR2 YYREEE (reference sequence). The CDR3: CASSPTVNEKLFF. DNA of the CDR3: TGTGCCAGCTCGCCTACAGTGAATGAAAAACTGTTTTTT. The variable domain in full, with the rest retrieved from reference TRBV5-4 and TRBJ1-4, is ETGVTQSPTHLIKTRGQQVTLRCSSQSGHNTVSWYQQALGQGPQFIFQYYREEENGRGNFPPRFSGLQFPNYSSELNVNALELDDSALYLCASSPTVNEKLFFGSGTQLSVL.

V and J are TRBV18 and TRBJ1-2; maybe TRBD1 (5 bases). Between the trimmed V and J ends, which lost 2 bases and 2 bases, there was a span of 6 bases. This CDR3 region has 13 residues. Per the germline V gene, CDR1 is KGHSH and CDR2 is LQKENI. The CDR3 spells CASSPKGNYGYTF. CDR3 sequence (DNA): TGTGCCAGCTCACCAAAGGGGAACTATGGCTACACCTTC.

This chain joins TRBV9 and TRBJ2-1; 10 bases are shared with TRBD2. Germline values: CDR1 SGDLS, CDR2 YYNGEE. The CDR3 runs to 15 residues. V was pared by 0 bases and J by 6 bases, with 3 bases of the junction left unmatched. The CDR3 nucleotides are TGTGCCAGCAGCGTAGGCCTAGCGGGGGTCAATGAGCAGTTCTTC. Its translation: CASSVGLAGVNEQFF.

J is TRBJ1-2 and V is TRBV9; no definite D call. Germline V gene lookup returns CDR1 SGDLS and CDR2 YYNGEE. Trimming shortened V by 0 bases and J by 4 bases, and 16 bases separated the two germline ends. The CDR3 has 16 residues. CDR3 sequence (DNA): TGTGCCAGCAGCGTAGAAGCAACCGGAGTTTTCTATGGCTACACCTTC. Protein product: CASSVEATGVFYGYTF.

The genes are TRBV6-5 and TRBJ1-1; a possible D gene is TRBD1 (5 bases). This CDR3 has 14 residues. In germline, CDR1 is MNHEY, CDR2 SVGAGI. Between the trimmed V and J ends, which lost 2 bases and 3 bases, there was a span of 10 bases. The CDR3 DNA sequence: TGTGCCAGCAGTTACGGGGGGGTAGACACTGAAGCTTTCTTT. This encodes CASSYGGVDTEAFF.

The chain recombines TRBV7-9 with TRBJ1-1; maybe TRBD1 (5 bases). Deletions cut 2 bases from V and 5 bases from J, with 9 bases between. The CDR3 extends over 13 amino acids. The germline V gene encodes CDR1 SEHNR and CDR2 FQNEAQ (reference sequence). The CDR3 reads CASSLTGSTEAFF. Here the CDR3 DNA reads TGTGCCAGCAGCTTAACAGGATCAACTGAAGCTTTCTTT.

The DNA of the CDR3 is TGTGCCAGCAGTTTATACGGTACAGGGGAATACTACGAGCAGTACTTC. This codes for CASSLYGTGEYYEQYF. The chain is built from TRBV28 and TRBJ2-7, with TRBD1 matching 7 bases. Germline values: CDR1 MDHEN, CDR2 SYDVKM. Trimming cost V 1 base and J 3 bases; bases outside gene matches: 9. The CDR3 runs to 16 residues.

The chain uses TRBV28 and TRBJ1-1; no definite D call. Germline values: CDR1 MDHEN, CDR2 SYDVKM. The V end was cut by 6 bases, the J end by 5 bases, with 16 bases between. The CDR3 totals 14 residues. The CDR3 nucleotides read TGTGCCAGCAGCCCGCCCGGGAAACTGACTGAAGCTTTCTTT. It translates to CASSPPGKLTEAFF.